What follows describes a single TCR beta chain. Its target is not known. Germline CDR1 reads SGHNT; CDR2 reads YYREEE (reference sequence). Between the trimmed V and J ends, which lost 0 bases and 5 bases, there was a span of 11 bases. The CDR3 consists of 14 residues. This sample is drawn from a study of beta chain features in type 1 diabetes. Whole-study findings and limits: Patients with Type 1 diabetes showed moderately but significantly shorter TCRB CDR3s in all four CD4+ subsets.

Expressed TCRB transcripts were sequenced after all isolated RNA was converted to cDNA. This table comes from immunoSEQ multiplex PCR, and its TCRdb copy is limited to in-frame clones, with some not included. The sample includes under 20,000 clones, around 63% seen only once; the top ten take almost 2.5%. Source material: Tregs from blood. The rearrangement links TRBV5-4 to TRBJ2-5, with TRBD2 as a possible D gene (7 bases). This TCR came from a man between 25 and 39 years old with type 1 diabetes. The CDR3 loop is CASSLAGGGETQYF. For the CDR3, the DNA is TGTGCCAGCAGCTTGGCGGGGGGCGGGGAGACCCAGTACTTC.